Shown below are 7 T cell receptor beta chains from a single sample sequenced in a study of cytomegalovirus exposure and HLA in healthy donors. Researchers ran the PCR with 60 Vbeta and 13 Jbeta primers. Sequencing was performed with immunoSEQ multiplex PCR; in TCRdb, only in-frame clones are kept and a portion is missing. Here the sample spans about 130,000 clones, approximately 80% being singletons. The sample was PBMCs. These receptors were obtained from a man between 25 and 39 years old in good health and CMV-seropositive.

This clone was detected once. V usage is TRBV5-3 and J usage is TRBJ1-5; D may be TRBD1 (6 bases). TRBV5-3 is an open reading frame, and its role is uncertain. This CDR3 has 15 residues. V was clipped by 0 bases and J by 3 bases, with 10 bases between them. CDR3 in DNA: TGTGCCAGAAGCTTGGAGGCGGGGGCCAATCAGCCCCAGCATTTT. This translates into CARSLEAGANQPQHF.

V is TRBV19 and J is TRBJ1-3, with D perhaps matching TRBD1 (6 bases). Trimming removed 5 bases from V and 4 bases from J, with 18 bases in between. The CDR3 totals 16 residues. The germline V gene has CDR1 LNHDA and CDR2 SQIVND (reference sequence). Here the CDR3 reads CASSPGSGARGNTIYF. DNA for the CDR3: TGTGCCAGTAGTCCCGGCTCAGGGGCGCGGGGAAACACCATATATTTT.

The CDR3 sequence: CASSKPTSGTNTGELFF. The CDR3 DNA sequence: TGCGCCAGCAGCAAACCGACTAGCGGGACGAACACCGGGGAGCTGTTTTTT. The V call is TRBV5-1, the J call TRBJ2-2; 11 bases fit TRBD2. This CDR3 comprises 17 residues. In germline, CDR1 is SGHRS, CDR2 YFSETQ. J lost 0 bases, V lost 4 bases, and 5 bases had no gene match.

The chain is built from TRBV5-4 and TRBJ2-6; tentatively, D is TRBD1 (5 bases). V lost 2 bases, J lost 3 bases, and 18 bases lay in between. The CDR3 is 18 amino acids. The germline V gene encodes CDR1 SGHNT and CDR2 YYREEE (reference sequence). The CDR3 region is CASSFRQFLSGGANVLTF. As DNA, the CDR3 is TGTGCCAGCAGCTTTCGACAGTTCCTCTCTGGTGGGGCCAACGTCCTGACTTTC.

This rearrangement joins TRBV6-1 to TRBJ2-5, with a tentative D call TRBD1 (6 bases). The CDR3 consists of 14 residues. V was shortened by 5 bases and J by 1 base, with 11 bases between the two germline ends. Per the germline V gene, CDR1 is MNHNS and CDR2 is SASEGT. Here the CDR3 reads CASSSTGTQETQYF. CDR3 in DNA: TGTGCCAGCAGTTCGACAGGAACCCAAGAGACCCAGTACTTC.

V usage is TRBV5-1 and J usage is TRBJ1-1; 8 bases map to TRBD1. Trimming removed 5 bases from V and 3 bases from J; junction bases left unmatched: 3. The CDR3 has 13 amino acids. The V gene's germline CDR1 is SGHRS and CDR2 YFSETQ. The CDR3 reads CASRTGADTEAFF. The CDR3 DNA reads TGCGCCAGCAGGACAGGGGCTGACACTGAAGCTTTCTTT.

The chain recombines TRBV7-9 with TRBJ1-3; the D gene is possibly TRBD1 (5 bases). The germline V gene has CDR1 SEHNR and CDR2 FQNEAQ (reference sequence). This CDR3 spans 17 amino acids. V was cut by 2 bases and J by 0 bases, with 14 bases left in between. The CDR3 sequence is CASSLSLTGLSGNTIYF. The CDR3 coding sequence is TGTGCCAGCAGCTTAAGCTTAACAGGTCTCTCTGGAAACACCATATATTTT.